The subject of this entry is one T cell receptor beta chain. Its antigen is currently unknown. CDR3 length equals 13 residues. V lost 7 bases and J lost 5, with 15 bases in between. From germline, CDR1 is MGHDK and CDR2 SYGVNS. The data were obtained in a study of STAT3 mutations in large granular lymphocyte leukemia. Study findings and constraints: Some patients had dominant TCR clones larger than their STAT3 mutant burden. In T-cell large granular lymphocyte leukemia, about half of patients showed multiple immunodominant subclonotypes. Differing intervals and regimens complicate linking therapy response to clone burden.

Average productive template count per sample was about 42,000. Some clones are missing from TCRdb's copy, which holds only in-frame ones; the method was immunoSEQ multiplex PCR. The profile shows roughly 11,000 clones, approximately 85% of them singletons. Sequencing used peripheral blood mononuclear cells. This chain connects TRBV25-1 to TRBJ2-7, with D perhaps being TRBD1 or TRBD2 (7 bases each). The sequence was obtained from an elderly man with T-cell large granular lymphocyte leukemia. Some clones in this sample may be carry-over from other donors' samples. The CDR3 loop is CASTRGGYDEQYF. The CDR3 DNA sequence: TGTGCCAGCACCAGGGGGGGGTATGACGAGCAGTACTTC.